Given below is one TCR beta chain in context. What it binds is not known. These data are taken from a study of beta chain features in type 1 diabetes. The whole isolated RNA underwent reverse transcription, so sequencing captured expressed TCRB transcripts. The method was immunoSEQ multiplex PCR; TCRdb's version includes in-frame clones alone and lacks a portion of them. The sample holds roughly 240,000 clones; less than 30% are singletons and the top ten take roughly 0.011%. The study, taken as a whole, reports: TCRB CDR3s from Type 1 diabetes patients were moderately but significantly shorter in all four CD4+ subsets.

This TCR derives from a woman in her 30s with type 1 diabetes. The source material was naive CD4+ T cells from blood.

CDR3 DNA: TGCGCCAGCAGTCAGCCTCCCATCCGAGGGACATCCAAAAACATTCAGTACTTC. Protein: CASSQPPIRGTSKNIQYF. The chain couples TRBV23-1 to TRBJ2-4; TRBD1 is a possible D gene (6 bases). TRBV23-1 is given ORF status, its function remaining uncertain. V was clipped by 3 bases and J by 2 bases, with 20 bases between them. This CDR3 is built from 18 residues.